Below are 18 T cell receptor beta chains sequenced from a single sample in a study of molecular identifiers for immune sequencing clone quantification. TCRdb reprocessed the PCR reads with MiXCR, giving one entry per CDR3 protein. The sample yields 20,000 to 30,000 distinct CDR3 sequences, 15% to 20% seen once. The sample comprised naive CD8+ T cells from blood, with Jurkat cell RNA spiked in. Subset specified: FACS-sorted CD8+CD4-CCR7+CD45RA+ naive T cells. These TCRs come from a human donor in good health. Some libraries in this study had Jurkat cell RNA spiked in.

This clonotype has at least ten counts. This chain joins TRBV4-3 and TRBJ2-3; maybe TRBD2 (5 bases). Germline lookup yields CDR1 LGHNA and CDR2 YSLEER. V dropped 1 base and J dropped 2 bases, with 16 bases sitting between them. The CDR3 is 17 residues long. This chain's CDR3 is CASSQGRAMSPTDTQYF. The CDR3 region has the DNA TGCGCCAGCAGCCAAGGGCGGGCGATGAGCCCCACAGATACGCAGTATTTT.

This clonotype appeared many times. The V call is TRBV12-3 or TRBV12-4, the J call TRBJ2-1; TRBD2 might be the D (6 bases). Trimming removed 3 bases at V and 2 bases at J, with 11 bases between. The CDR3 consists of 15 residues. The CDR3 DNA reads TGTGCCAGCAGTTTTCCGGGGGAGGCCTACAATGAGCAGTTCTTC. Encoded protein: CASSFPGEAYNEQFF.

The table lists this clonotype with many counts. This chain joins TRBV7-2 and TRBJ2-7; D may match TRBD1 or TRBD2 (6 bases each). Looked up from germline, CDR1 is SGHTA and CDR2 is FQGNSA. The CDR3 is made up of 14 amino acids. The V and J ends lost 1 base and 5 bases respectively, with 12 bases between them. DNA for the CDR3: TGTGCCAGCAGCTTAGTTCCCGGGGGCCACGAGCAGTACTTC. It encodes CASSLVPGGHEQYF.

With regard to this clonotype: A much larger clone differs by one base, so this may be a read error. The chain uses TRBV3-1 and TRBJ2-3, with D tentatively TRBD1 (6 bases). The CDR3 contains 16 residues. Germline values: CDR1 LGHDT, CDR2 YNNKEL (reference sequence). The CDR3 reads CASSQDSTGWRDTRYF. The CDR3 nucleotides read TGTGCCAGCAGCCAAGATAGTACAGGGTGGAGAGATACGCGGTATTTT.

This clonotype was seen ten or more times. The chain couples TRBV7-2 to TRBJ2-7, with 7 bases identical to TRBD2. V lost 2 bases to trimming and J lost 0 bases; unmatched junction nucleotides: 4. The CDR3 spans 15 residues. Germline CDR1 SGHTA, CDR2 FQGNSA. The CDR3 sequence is CASSLWGGSSYEQYF. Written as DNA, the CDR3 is TGTGCCAGCAGCTTATGGGGGGGAAGCTCCTACGAGCAGTACTTC.

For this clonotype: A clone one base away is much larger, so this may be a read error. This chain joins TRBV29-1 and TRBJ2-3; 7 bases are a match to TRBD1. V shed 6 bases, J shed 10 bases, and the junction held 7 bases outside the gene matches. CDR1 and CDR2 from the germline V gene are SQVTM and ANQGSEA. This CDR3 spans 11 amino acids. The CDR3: CSVDRERPQYF. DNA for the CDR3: TGCAGCGTAGACAGGGAGCGCCCGCAGTATTTT.

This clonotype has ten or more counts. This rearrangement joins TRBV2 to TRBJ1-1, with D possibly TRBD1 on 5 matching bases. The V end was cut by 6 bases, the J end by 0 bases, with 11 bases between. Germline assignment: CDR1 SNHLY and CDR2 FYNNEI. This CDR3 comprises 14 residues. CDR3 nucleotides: TGTGCCAGCAGGGCAGGGAAGATGAACACTGAAGCTTTCTTT. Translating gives CASRAGKMNTEAFF.

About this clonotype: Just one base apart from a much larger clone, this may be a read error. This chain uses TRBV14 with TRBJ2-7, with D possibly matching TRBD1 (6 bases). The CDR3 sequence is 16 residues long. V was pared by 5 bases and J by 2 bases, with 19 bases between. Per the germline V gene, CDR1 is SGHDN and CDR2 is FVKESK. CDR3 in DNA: TGTGCCAGCAGCTGGGGACCAGGGGAGAACGCCTACGAGCAGTACTTC. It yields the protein CASSWGPGENAYEQYF. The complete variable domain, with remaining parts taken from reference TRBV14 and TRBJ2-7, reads EAGVTQFPSHSVIEKGQTVTLRCDPISGHDNLYWYRRVMGKEIKFLLHFVKESKQDESGMPNNRFLAERTGGTYSTLKVQPAELEDSGVYFCASSWGPGENAYEQYFGPGTRLTVT.

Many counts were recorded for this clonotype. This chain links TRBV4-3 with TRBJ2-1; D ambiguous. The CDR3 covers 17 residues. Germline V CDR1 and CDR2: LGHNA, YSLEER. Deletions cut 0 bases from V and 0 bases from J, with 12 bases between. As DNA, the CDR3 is TGCGCCAGCAGCCAAGATGTAAGCAGCAGCTCCTACAATGAGCAGTTCTTC. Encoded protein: CASSQDVSSSSYNEQFF.

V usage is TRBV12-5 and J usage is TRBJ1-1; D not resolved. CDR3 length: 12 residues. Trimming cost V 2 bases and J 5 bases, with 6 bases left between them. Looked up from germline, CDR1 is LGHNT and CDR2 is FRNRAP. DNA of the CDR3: TGTGCTAGTGGTTTGCTGGGGACTGAAGCTTTCTTT. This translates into CASGLLGTEAFF.

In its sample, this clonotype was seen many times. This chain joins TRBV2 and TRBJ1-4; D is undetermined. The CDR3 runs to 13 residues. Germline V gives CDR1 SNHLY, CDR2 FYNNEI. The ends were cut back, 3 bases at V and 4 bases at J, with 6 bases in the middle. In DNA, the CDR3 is TGTGCCAGCAGTGACAGCTATAATGAAAAACTGTTTTTT. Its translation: CASSDSYNEKLFF.

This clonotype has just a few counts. CDR3: CASSQEVRTGISGYTF. CDR3 nucleotides: TGCGCCAGCAGCCAAGAAGTTAGGACAGGAATTAGCGGCTACACCTTC. The chain has TRBV4-1 and TRBJ1-2, with 7 bases that match TRBD1. V was pared by 0 bases and J by 8 bases, with 12 bases of the junction left unmatched. There are 16 residues in the CDR3. CDR1 is MGHRA, CDR2 YSYEKL, per germline.

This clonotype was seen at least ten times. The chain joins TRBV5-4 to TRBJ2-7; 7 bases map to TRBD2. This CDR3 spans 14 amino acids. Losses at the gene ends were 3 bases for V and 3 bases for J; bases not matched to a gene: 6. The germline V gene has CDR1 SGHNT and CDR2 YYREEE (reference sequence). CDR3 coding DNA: TGTGCCAGCAGCTCGGGACTAACCATCTACGAGCAGTACTTC. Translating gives CASSSGLTIYEQYF. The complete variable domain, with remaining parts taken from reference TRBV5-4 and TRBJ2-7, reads ETGVTQSPTHLIKTRGQQVTLRCSSQSGHNTVSWYQQALGQGPQFIFQYYREEENGRGNFPPRFSGLQFPNYSSELNVNALELDDSALYLCASSSGLTIYEQYFGPGTRLTVT.

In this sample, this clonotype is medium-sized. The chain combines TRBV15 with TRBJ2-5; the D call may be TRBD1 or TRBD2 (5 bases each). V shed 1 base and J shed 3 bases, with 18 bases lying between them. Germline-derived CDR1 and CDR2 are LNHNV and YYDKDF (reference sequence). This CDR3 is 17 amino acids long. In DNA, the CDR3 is TGTGCCACCAGCAGAGTAGGAGATTGGGACCCCGAAGAGACCCAGTACTTC. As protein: CATSRVGDWDPEETQYF.

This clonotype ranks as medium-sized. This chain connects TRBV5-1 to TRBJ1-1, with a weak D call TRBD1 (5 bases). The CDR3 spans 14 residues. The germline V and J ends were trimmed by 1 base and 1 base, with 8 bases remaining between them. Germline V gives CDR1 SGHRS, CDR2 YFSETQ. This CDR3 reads CASSLTGSNTEAFF. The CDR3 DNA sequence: TGCGCCAGCAGCTTGACAGGATCGAACACTGAAGCTTTCTTT.

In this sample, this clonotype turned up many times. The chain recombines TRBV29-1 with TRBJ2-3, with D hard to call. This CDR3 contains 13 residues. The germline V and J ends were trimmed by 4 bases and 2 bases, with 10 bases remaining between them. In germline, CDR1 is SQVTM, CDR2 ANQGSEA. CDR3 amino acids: CSVAQESTDTQYF. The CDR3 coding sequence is TGCAGCGTTGCCCAGGAATCCACAGATACGCAGTATTTT.

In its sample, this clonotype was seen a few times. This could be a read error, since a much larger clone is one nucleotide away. This CDR3 reads CTSSLIRGGPTDTQYF. The DNA for the CDR3 is TGCACCAGCAGCCTAATCCGAGGGGGCCCAACAGATACGCAGTATTTT. The chain uses TRBV4-1 and TRBJ2-3; 7 bases are a match to TRBD1. Germline V gene data show CDR1 as MGHRA and CDR2 as YSYEKL. CDR3 size: 16 residues.

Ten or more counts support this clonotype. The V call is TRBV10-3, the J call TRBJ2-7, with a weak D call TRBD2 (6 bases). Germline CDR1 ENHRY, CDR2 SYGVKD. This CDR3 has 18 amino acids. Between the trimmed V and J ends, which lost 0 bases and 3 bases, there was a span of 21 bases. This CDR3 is CAISESSRDFLEGYEQYF. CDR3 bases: TGTGCCATCAGTGAGTCGTCCCGGGACTTTCTCGAGGGCTACGAGCAGTACTTC.